These T cell receptor beta chains were read from a single sample in a study of T cell clones after liver transplantation. Using immunoSEQ multiplex PCR, the repertoire was profiled, and TCRdb retains in-frame clones only, with some absent. The data contain fewer than 110,000 clones, about 86% of them singletons. Sequenced material: CD4+ T cells from blood, taken approximately 4 years after liver transplant. These receptors were taken from a human patient who received a liver transplant. Some of the T cells might come from the graft donor. The CDR3 runs from the conserved cysteine through the conserved F or W. A D gene is named only where the DNA matches it firmly. The size entry is marked missing in some rows and otherwise reads once, few, many or a size class.

TRBD2,TRBV27,TRBJ2-7,NA,TGTGCCAGCAGTTTATGGACCTCGGGAGGGGGAAACGAGCAGTACTTC,CASSLWTSGGGNEQYF
TRBD2,TRBV27,TRBJ2-2,once,TGTGCCAGCAGCTCAGGGAGGGCCTCGGGCACCGGGGAGCTGTTTTTT,CASSSGRASGTGELFF
NA,TRBV9,TRBJ1-2,NA,TGTGCCAGCAGCCCCGTAGGAGGGGGCTATGGCTACACCTTC,CASSPVGGGYGYTF
NA,TRBV7-9,TRBJ1-2,NA,TGTGCCAGCAGCTACGCAGGGAAGGGAAATGGCTACACCTTC,CASSYAGKGNGYTF
NA,TRBV18,TRBJ1-5,NA,TGTGCCAGCTCACCCCTGCAGGGCGATCAGCCCCAGCATTTT,CASSPLQGDQPQHF
TRBD1,TRBV10-2,TRBJ2-3,NA,TGCGCCAGCCTGAAGGGGACAGGGGCAGATACGCAGTATTTT,CASLKGTGADTQYF
TRBD2,TRBV7-2,TRBJ2-2,NA,TGTGCCAGCAGCTTAGTACTAGCGGCCAACACCGGGGAGCTGTTTTTT,CASSLVLAANTGELFF
TRBD1,TRBV10-3,TRBJ2-7,once,TGTGCCATCAGTGATCTCGGGACAGGCCAATACGAGCAGTACTTC,CAISDLGTGQYEQYF
NA,TRBV19,TRBJ1-1,NA,TGTGCCAGTAGTACCGACCTGGGAGAGACTGAAGCTTTCTTT,CASSTDLGETEAFF
NA,TRBV7-9,TRBJ2-5,NA,TGTGCCAGCAGCTGGGACCCCGGGGGAGCCCAGTACTTC,CASSWDPGGAQYF
NA,TRBV9,TRBJ2-1,few,TGTGCCAGCAGCGTAGATCACCCCTTTGAGCAGTTCTTC,CASSVDHPFEQFF
NA,TRBV5-5,TRBJ1-4,NA,TGTGCCAGCAGCACACGAAGCGAGGGAACTAATGAAAAACTGTTTTTT,CASSTRSEGTNEKLFF
NA,TRBV9,TRBJ2-2,NA,TGTGCCAGCAGCGTAGTAGCGGCCGGGGAGCTGTTTTTT,CASSVVAAGELFF
TRBD1,TRBV6-6,TRBJ2-7,NA,TGTGCCATCCGAGGACAGGGGGCGCGGGAGCAGTACTTC,CAIRGQGAREQYF
TRBD1,TRBV19,TRBJ1-5,NA,TGTGCCAGTAGCATCCGCCAGGGGGCTCCCTTAGGGTCCCAGCATTTT,CASSIRQGAPLGSQHF
NA,TRBV18,TRBJ1-5,NA,TGTGCCAGCTCACCACGGGCGGATAGCAATCAGCCCCAGCATTTT,CASSPRADSNQPQHF
NA,TRBV22-1,TRBJ2-6,NA,TGTCCTGGGAGGTACAACAGCGAACAAAGTCGGGCCAACGTCCTGACTTTC,CPGRYNSEQSRANVLTF
NA,TRBV6-5,TRBJ1-5,few,TGTGCCAGCAGAGCGTTCTCTGACAATCAGCCCCAGCATTTT,CASRAFSDNQPQHF
NA,TRBV18,TRBJ1-4,NA,TGTGCCAGCTCACCCGGAGGAGGGAATAATGAAAAACTGTTTTTT,CASSPGGGNNEKLFF
NA,TRBV5-5,TRBJ2-1,NA,TGTGCCAGCAGCTTGTTGGGCGGGATTGGCGCAAATGAGCAGTTCTTC,CASSLLGGIGANEQFF
NA,TRBV6-6,TRBJ1-1,NA,TGTGCCAGCAGTTATGCCCAATCCAGCCGCGGCACTGAAGCTTTCTTT,CASSYAQSSRGTEAFF
TRBD1,TRBV5-5,TRBJ1-1,NA,TGTGCCAGCAGCTTAGATCAAGGGACAGGGGATGCTTTCTTT,CASSLDQGTGDAFF
NA,TRBV5-1,TRBJ1-1,NA,TGCGCCAGCAGCTCGGTAAGCGACACTGAAGCTTTCTTT,CASSSVSDTEAFF
TRBD1,TRBV29-1,TRBJ1-1,NA,TGCAGCGTGCAAACAGGGGTGAACACTGAAGCTTTCTTT,CSVQTGVNTEAFF
TRBD2,TRBV11-2,TRBJ2-5,NA,TGTGCCAGCAGCTTGGTGAGGGCTAGCGGGAGTTCAGGGACCCAGTACTTC,CASSLVRASGSSGTQYF
NA,TRBV15,TRBJ2-7,NA,TGTGCCACCAGCAGAGATTTGGCTTACGAGCAGTACTTC,CATSRDLAYEQYF
NA,TRBV21-1,TRBJ2-1,few,TGTGCCAGCAGCAAAGCGCCTGGAGTCTATGAGCAGTTCTTC,CASSKAPGVYEQFF
NA,TRBV7-2,TRBJ1-5,once,TGTGCCAGCAGCTTAGGGGGGCCCGGACAGCATCAGCCCCAGCATTTT,CASSLGGPGQHQPQHF
NA,TRBV6-4,TRBJ1-4,NA,TGTGCCAGCAATGAAGGGGAAAATAATGAAAAACTGTTTTTT,CASNEGENNEKLFF
TRBD2,TRBV28,TRBJ2-2,NA,TGTGCCAGCAGTTCTGCAGGCGGGGAGGGACCTTTCACCGGGGAGCTGTTTTTT,CASSSAGGEGPFTGELFF
NA,TRBV21-1,TRBJ1-2,NA,TGTGCCAGCAGCAAAGACCCCCAGGGGACCAACTATGGCTACACCTTC,CASSKDPQGTNYGYTF
NA,TRBV20-1,TRBJ1-5,NA,TGCAGTGCCGGGGATCAGCCCCAGCATTTT,CSAGDQPQHF
NA,TRBV11-3,TRBJ2-3,NA,TGTGCCAGCAGCCCGGGGGTGGGGGTTGGCACAGATACGCAGTATTTT,CASSPGVGVGTDTQYF
TRBD2,TRBV7-2,TRBJ2-3,NA,TGTGCCAGCAGCTTAGCCCCTCGGGGTAGCGGGGATTCTCGGGGGACGCAGTATTTT,CASSLAPRGSGDSRGTQYF
NA,TRBV5-1,TRBJ1-4,NA,TGCGCCAGCAGCTTGGAAGGGACCGACTTCGGGAAACTGTTTTTT,CASSLEGTDFGKLFF
NA,TRBV5-5,TRBJ2-3,NA,TGTGCCAGCAGCCCAGGGCGGAGCCACACAGATACGCAGTATTTT,CASSPGRSHTDTQYF
TRBD2,TRBV18,TRBJ2-6,once,TGTGCCAGCTCACCTAAGGGGACTACTGGGGCCAACGTCCTGACTTTC,CASSPKGTTGANVLTF
NA,TRBV4-1,TRBJ1-1,NA,TGCGCCAGCAGCCAAGATGAGGCTCCGAACACTGAAGCTTTCTTT,CASSQDEAPNTEAFF
TRBD1,TRBV15,TRBJ2-5,NA,TGTGCCACCAGCAGAGATCCAGGGGGCCGAGAGACCCAGTACTTC,CATSRDPGGRETQYF
NA,TRBV7-8,TRBJ2-3,NA,TGTGCCAGCAGCTTATCGTTACGAGATACGCAGTATTTT,CASSLSLRDTQYF
NA,TRBV28,TRBJ1-1,NA,TGTGCCAGCTTGGTGGACACTGAAGCTTTCTTT,CASLVDTEAFF
NA,TRBV19,TRBJ1-2,NA,TGTGCCAGTAGTACCCCGGGCAAGGACTATGGCTACACCTTC,CASSTPGKDYGYTF
TRBD1,TRBV5-4,TRBJ2-2,NA,TGTGCCAGCAGCTGGTGGACAGGGAGAGTCGGGGAGCTGTTTTTT,CASSWWTGRVGELFF
NA,TRBV5-1,TRBJ2-7,NA,TGCGCCAGCAGCTCACAGGGCTACGAGCAGTACTTC,CASSSQGYEQYF
NA,TRBV11-1,TRBJ1-2,NA,TGTGCCAGCAGCTTGGGCCACTCCTATGGCTACACCTTC,CASSLGHSYGYTF
NA,TRBV5-5,TRBJ1-1,NA,TGTGCCAGCAGCTTGGACGGCCGTCAGGCCAACACTGAAGCTTTCTTT,CASSLDGRQANTEAFF
NA,TRBV19,TRBJ1-6,NA,TGTGCCAGCCTGGACATACCTAATTCACCCCTCCACTTT,CASLDIPNSPLHF
NA,TRBV7-9,TRBJ1-2,once,TGTGCCAGCAGCTTTCCAGTTAACTATGGCTACACCTTC,CASSFPVNYGYTF
TRBD1,TRBV4-1,TRBJ1-6,NA,TGCGCCAGCAGCCAGGCAGGGGGCCGATCACCCCTCCACTTT,CASSQAGGRSPLHF
NA,TRBV19,TRBJ2-2,NA,TGTGCCAGTAGTATAGGAGGAGGGCAGGGCACCGGGGAGCTGTTTTTT,CASSIGGGQGTGELFF
TRBD1,TRBV5-4,TRBJ1-5,NA,TGTGCCAGCAGCGCCGGGACAGGGAACAATCAGCCCCAGCATTTT,CASSAGTGNNQPQHF
NA,TRBV27,TRBJ2-1,NA,TGTGCCAGCAGAGGGGACAATTCCTACAATGAGCAGTTCTTC,CASRGDNSYNEQFF